This T cell receptor beta chain was sequenced during a study of identical twins. Study-wide points: Insertion counts were lower in abundant cord blood beta clonotypes, a trend that memory repertoires did not show.

Turning to this clonotype: What it binds is not known.

TCRdb re-called the 5' RACE reads through MiXCR, storing one row per CDR3 protein. The data contain hundreds of thousands of distinct CDR3 sequences, over 15% of them singletons. All donors comprised healthy Caucasians. This sample was shared with a second study, whose subject was T cells expressing NK-cell markers. That work states: There were a few donors in whom these clonotypes also led the CD3+CD56-NKG2C+ fraction. Uncertainty persisted over the HCMV specificity of expanded NKG2C+ T cell clones.

This TCR was recovered from a woman between 18 and 29 years old in good health. Specimen: PBMCs.

Written as DNA, the CDR3 is TGCGCCAGCAGCTCGACAGGGAACTCTGGGGCCAACGTCCTGACTTTC. It encodes CASSSTGNSGANVLTF. The rearrangement uses TRBV5-1 and TRBJ2-6, with 7 bases fitting TRBD1. CDR1 and CDR2 from the germline V gene are SGHRS and YFSETQ. After removal of 3 bases from V and 0 bases from J, the junction contained 3 bases not matched to a gene. The CDR3 totals 16 residues.